The rows below give T cell receptor beta chains drawn from one sample of a study of OX40 agonist ivuxolimab in advanced cancers. Sequencing used immunoSEQ multiplex PCR; TCRdb keeps in-frame clones, though not all of them. Among about 80,000 clones listed, just over 90% were seen once. The input for sequencing was CD4+ or CD8+ T cells sorted from blood, taken in a trial of the OX40 agonist ivuxolimab. Source of these receptors: an adult with an advanced solid tumor such as melanoma, head and neck, liver or kidney cancer. Each CDR3 is given with its conserved first and last residue. The D gene is left open where the match is weak. The size field is filled for only some rows; it gives once, few, many or a size class.

>TRBV21-1|few|TRBJ1-5|.|13
TGTGCCAGCCGACGGGACAATGCTCAGCCCCAGCATTTT
CASRRDNAQPQHF
>TRBV5-1|.|TRBJ2-4|.|12
TGCGCCAGTAAAGGAGGGGCTAACATTCAGTACTTC
CASKGGANIQYF
>TRBV2|few|TRBJ1-5|TRBD1|14
TGTGCCAGCGGAGCGACAGGGGGCCAGCAGCCCCAGCATTTT
CASGATGGQQPQHF
>TRBV5-6|.|TRBJ2-5|.|13
TGTGCCAGCAGCGGTGGGGTCTCGGAGACCCAGTACTTC
CASSGGVSETQYF
>TRBV7-8|.|TRBJ2-1|TRBD2|11
TGTGCCAGCAGCGCGGGAGATGAGCAGTTCTTC
CASSAGDEQFF
>TRBV7-2|.|TRBJ1-6|TRBD1|14
TGTGCCAGCACCAGGGACAGGTCGGGGTCACCCCTCCACTTT
CASTRDRSGSPLHF
>TRBV5-1|.|TRBJ1-2|TRBD1|14
TGCGCCAGCAGCCCACGGACAGGGAACTATGGCTACACCTTC
CASSPRTGNYGYTF
>TRBV7-8|.|TRBJ1-3|.|13
TGTGCCAGCAGCTGGGACACTGGAAACACCATATATTTT
CASSWDTGNTIYF
>TRBV10-3|.|TRBJ1-3|.|15
TGTGCCATCAGTGACCGACAGCTCTCTGGAAACACCATATATTTT
CAISDRQLSGNTIYF
>TRBV28|.|TRBJ1-5|.|17
TGTGCCAGCAGTTTTCTGCGGTCAGGACTATGGGATCAGCCCCAGCATTTT
CASSFLRSGLWDQPQHF
>TRBV30|.|TRBJ1-4|.|13
TGTGCCTGGAGCGGCCGGATAAATGAAAAACTGTTTTTT
CAWSGRINEKLFF
>TRBV15|.|TRBJ2-1|.|15
TGTGCCACCAGCAGAGGCGGCAGTACCTACAATGAGCAGTTCTTC
CATSRGGSTYNEQFF
>TRBV11-1|.|TRBJ2-5|.|13
TGTGCCAGCAGCTTTGACAGTTTAGAGACCCAGTACTTC
CASSFDSLETQYF
>TRBV4-1|.|TRBJ2-7|TRBD2|14
TGCGCCAGCAGCCAGCTAGCGGGAACCTACGAGCAGTACTTC
CASSQLAGTYEQYF
>TRBV7-8|.|TRBJ1-3|.|14
TGTGCCAGCAGCTTAAGGGGGGTCGGAAACACCATATATTTT
CASSLRGVGNTIYF
>TRBV4-3|.|TRBJ2-7|TRBD2|16
TGCGCCAGCAGCCAGGACGCTAGCGGCCTTACCTACGAGCAGTACTTC
CASSQDASGLTYEQYF
>TRBV7-6|.|TRBJ2-5|.|13
TGTGCCAGCAGCTTAAGGTTTTCGGAGACCCAGTACTTC
CASSLRFSETQYF
>TRBV7-9|few|TRBJ2-1|.|16
TGTGCCAGCAGCCCCCGATCTAGCACTATGAGCAATGAGCAGTTCTTC
CASSPRSSTMSNEQFF
>TRBV7-2|.|TRBJ2-1|TRBD2|15
TGTGCCAGCAGCTCACTAGCGGGATTTTACAATGAGCAGTTCTTC
CASSSLAGFYNEQFF
>TRBV19|.|TRBJ1-1|.|11
TGTGCCAGTAATCTGAACACTGAAGCTTTCTTT
CASNLNTEAFF
>TRBV10-3|.|TRBJ1-5|.|14
TGTGCCATTGGACAGCAGGTGGGCAATCAGCCCCAGCATTTT
CAIGQQVGNQPQHF
>TRBV11-2|.|TRBJ2-5|TRBD2|16
TGTGCCAGCAGCTTAGGGACTAGCGGGAGTTGGGAGACCCAGTACTTC
CASSLGTSGSWETQYF
>TRBV7-2|.|TRBJ1-2|TRBD1|14
TGTGCCAGCAGCTTATGGGGACAGTCCTATGGCTACACCTTC
CASSLWGQSYGYTF
>TRBV28|.|TRBJ2-1|.|14
TGTGCCAGCAAAACCGTGCAGCCAATCAATGAGCAGTTCTTC
CASKTVQPINEQFF
>TRBV7-8|.|TRBJ2-3|.|16
TGTGCCAGCAGCTCCCAACCGGGAAGTAGCACAGATACGCAGTATTTT
CASSSQPGSSTDTQYF
>TRBV11-3|.|TRBJ2-3|.|15
TGTGCCAGCAGCCAGGGCCCCCGGGGGACAGATACGCAGTATTTT
CASSQGPRGTDTQYF
>TRBV27|.|TRBJ2-3|.|14
TGTGCCAGCAGTCCCCAGACTCGCACAGATACGCAGTATTTT
CASSPQTRTDTQYF
>TRBV9|.|TRBJ2-7|TRBD1|14
TGTGCCAGCAGCTATAGACAGGGTTCCTACGAGCAGTACTTC
CASSYRQGSYEQYF
>TRBV6-5|.|TRBJ2-2|.|14
TGTGCCAGCAGTTACGGCGGGGCTGGGCGGGAGCTGTTTTTT
CASSYGGAGRELFF
>TRBV27|.|TRBJ2-1|.|17
TGTGCCAGCAGACAGGGGGGTGCGGGAGGCTCCTACAATGAGCAGTTCTTC
CASRQGGAGGSYNEQFF
>TRBV9|.|TRBJ2-1|TRBD2|15
TGTGCCAGCAGCGCCGGGACTAGTGGCGTCAATGAGCAGTTCTTC
CASSAGTSGVNEQFF
>TRBV27|.|TRBJ2-5|.|13
TGTGCCAGCAGTTTACAGTACCAAGAGACCCAGTACTTC
CASSLQYQETQYF
>TRBV7-2|.|TRBJ2-7|.|15
TGTGCCAGCAGCCCGGGGCGGCCAGGGGCTTTCGAGCAGTACTTC
CASSPGRPGAFEQYF
>TRBV11-2|once|TRBJ2-3|TRBD2|17
TGTGCCAGCAGCTTCACCGGGACTAGCGGGAGTACAGATACGCAGTATTTT
CASSFTGTSGSTDTQYF
>TRBV27|.|TRBJ2-7|TRBD1|14
TGTGCCAGCAGACCTCGGGACAGGGAGGAGGAGCAGTACTTC
CASRPRDREEEQYF
>TRBV28|few|TRBJ1-1|TRBD1|17
TGTGCCAGCAGTCGGGACAGGACGAGGGTCTTGAACACTGAAGCTTTCTTT
CASSRDRTRVLNTEAFF
>TRBV6-1|.|TRBJ1-4|TRBD1|15
TGTGCCAGCAGCGCCGGGACAGCCTATAATGAAAAACTGTTTTTT
CASSAGTAYNEKLFF
>TRBV2|.|TRBJ1-6|.|11
TGTGCCAGCAGGGAATTTGGACCCCTCCACTTT
CASREFGPLHF
>TRBV11-2|.|TRBJ2-3|.|14
TGTGCCAGCAGCTTAGATCGGACTCCAGATACGCAGTATTTT
CASSLDRTPDTQYF
>TRBV5-1|.|TRBJ2-7|TRBD1|15
TGCGCCAGCAGTCCAACCGGGACAGCTAATTACGAGCAGTACTTC
CASSPTGTANYEQYF
>TRBV19|.|TRBJ2-3|.|13
TGTGCCAGCACGTGGGGGTTCGGAGATACGCAGTATTTT
CASTWGFGDTQYF
>TRBV19|.|TRBJ1-3|.|15
TGTGCCAGTAGTGATGGGGGGACCTCTGGAAACACCATATATTTT
CASSDGGTSGNTIYF
>TRBV28|.|TRBJ2-3|.|18
TGTGCCAGCAGTTTATGGACGACGGCATTGAAGTACACAGATACGCAGTATTTT
CASSLWTTALKYTDTQYF
>TRBV6-1|.|TRBJ2-2|TRBD2|15
TGTGCCAGCACCCTAGTAGCGGGAGGTCCCGGGGAGCTGTTTTTT
CASTLVAGGPGELFF
>TRBV11-3|few|TRBJ2-7|.|15
TGTGCCAGCAGCCCCCTGGAGGGGCGGACGGGGGAGCAGTACTTC
CASSPLEGRTGEQYF
>TRBV28|.|TRBJ1-2|.|15
TGTGCCAGCAGTTTAGGTGGGGGCGCTCACTATGGCTACACCTTC
CASSLGGGAHYGYTF
>TRBV5-4|.|TRBJ1-1|.|14
TGTGCCAGCAGCTTGGCCCTATCACACACTGAAGCTTTCTTT
CASSLALSHTEAFF
>TRBV27|.|TRBJ2-1|.|16
TGTGCCAGCAGTTTCAGAGGGAGTGGGTCCTACAATGAGCAGTTCTTC
CASSFRGSGSYNEQFF
>TRBV7-9|.|TRBJ1-1|TRBD1|15
TGTGCCAGCAGCTCGGACAGGGGACGAGGTACTGAAGCTTTCTTT
CASSSDRGRGTEAFF
>TRBV2|.|TRBJ1-3|.|13
TGTGCCAGCACCGAAGCCCGGGTAAACACCATATATTTT
CASTEARVNTIYF